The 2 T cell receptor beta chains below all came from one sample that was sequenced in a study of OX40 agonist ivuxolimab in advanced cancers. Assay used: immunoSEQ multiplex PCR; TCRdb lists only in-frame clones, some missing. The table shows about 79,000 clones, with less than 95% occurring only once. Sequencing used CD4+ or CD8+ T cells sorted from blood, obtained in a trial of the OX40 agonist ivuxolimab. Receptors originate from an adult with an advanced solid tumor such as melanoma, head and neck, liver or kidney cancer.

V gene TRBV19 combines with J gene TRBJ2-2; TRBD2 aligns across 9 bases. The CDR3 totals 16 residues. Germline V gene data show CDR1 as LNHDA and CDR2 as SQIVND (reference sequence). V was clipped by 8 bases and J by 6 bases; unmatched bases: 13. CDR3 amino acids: CASRRLAGSKPGELFF. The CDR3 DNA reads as TGTGCCAGTCGGAGGCTAGCGGGATCGAAGCCCGGGGAGCTGTTTTTT.

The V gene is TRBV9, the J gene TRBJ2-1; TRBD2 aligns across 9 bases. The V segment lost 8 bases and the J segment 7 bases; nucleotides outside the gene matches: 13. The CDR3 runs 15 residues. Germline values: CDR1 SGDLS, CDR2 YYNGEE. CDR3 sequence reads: CASSRESGGRNEQFF. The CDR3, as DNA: TGTGCCAGTTCCCGGGAGAGCGGGGGGAGGAATGAGCAGTTCTTC.